This T cell receptor beta chain was captured in a study of T cell repertoires in ileal Crohn's disease. V was clipped by 5 bases and J by 3 bases, with 19 bases between them. CDR3 length: 16 amino acids. Per the germline V gene, CDR1 is SEHNR and CDR2 is FQNEAQ (reference sequence). Concerning this clone: Its antigen is unknown.

Method: immunoSEQ multiplex PCR; TCRdb's copy keeps in-frame clones and lacks some. The sample lists 9,500 to 15,000 clones, about 80% occurring once. Study results and caveats: Active smokers at surgery had more clonal expansions than non-smokers.

The gene calls are TRBV7-9 and TRBJ1-1; TRBD1 might be the D (6 bases). Sequencing was done on a sample of ileal tissue. The receptor was derived from an adult with Crohn's disease. CDR3 loop: CASSPPAGGRHTEAFF. CDR3 nucleotides: TGTGCCAGCAGCCCTCCCGCTGGGGGCCGCCACACTGAAGCTTTCTTT.